The 19 T cell receptor beta chains given below trace back to one sample, sequenced in a study of CD8+ T cells in alopecia areata. Following RNA extraction, reverse transcription yielded cDNA that acted as the sequencing template. Clones were read by immunoSEQ multiplex PCR, and TCRdb kept only the in-frame ones, dropping some. The sample includes about 98,000 clones, about 45% of them seen just once. The sequenced sample was CD4+ T cells sorted from blood. The receptors were gathered from a human donor with alopecia areata.

This clone was seen at least ten times. This sequence joins TRBV7-8 and TRBJ2-1; D is unresolved. The germline V gene has CDR1 SGHVS and CDR2 FQNEAQ. V lost 5 bases and J lost 3, with 11 bases in between. The CDR3 consists of 14 residues. The CDR3 reads CASSPPGLYNEQFF. CDR3 bases: TGTGCCAGCAGCCCCCCCGGCCTCTACAATGAGCAGTTCTTC.

The chain has TRBV11-2 and TRBJ2-5; D ambiguous. This CDR3 has 13 residues. Germline-derived CDR1 and CDR2 are SGHAT and FQNNGV. V shed 3 bases and J shed 2 bases, with 7 bases lying between them. The CDR3: CASSLTVQETQYF. In nucleotides, the CDR3 is TGTGCCAGCAGCTTGACGGTTCAAGAGACCCAGTACTTC.

The chain recombines TRBV6-6 with TRBJ1-1, with a possible D match to TRBD1 (6 bases). V was shortened by 11 bases and J by 7 bases, with 17 bases between the two germline ends. The CDR3 sequence is 12 residues long. Germline V gene lookup returns CDR1 MNHNY and CDR2 SVGAGI (reference sequence). The CDR3 region has the DNA TGTGCCGGGGGCGCCAGTGGAATTGAAGCTTTCTTT. Protein: CAGGASGIEAFF.

The V and J genes are TRBV29-1 and TRBJ1-4; D possibly corresponds to TRBD1 (6 bases). Deletions cut 3 bases from V and 3 bases from J, with 11 bases between. The CDR3 consists of 14 residues. Germline CDR1 is SQVTM and CDR2 is ANQGSEA. The CDR3 DNA reads TGCAGCGTTGACAGGGGAGCGGCTAATGAAAAACTGTTTTTT. Translated, it gives CSVDRGAANEKLFF.

This chain joins TRBV13 and TRBJ1-6, with TRBD1 identical over 7 bases. The CDR3 consists of 16 residues. J lost 1 base, V lost 6 bases, and 6 bases had no gene match. Germline CDR1 reads PRHDT; CDR2 reads FYEKMQ (reference sequence). CDR3 DNA: TGTGCCAGCAGAGACAGGGAGGGTTCCTATAATTCACCCCTCCACTTT. It specifies CASRDREGSYNSPLHF. The complete variable domain, with remaining parts taken from reference TRBV13 and TRBJ1-6, reads AAGVIQSPRHLIKEKRETATLKCYPIPRHDTVYWYQQGPGQDPQFLISFYEKMQSDKGSIPDRFSAQQFSDYHSELNMSSLELGDSALYFCASRDREGSYNSPLHFGNGTRLTVT.

This clone occurred a few times. The chain couples TRBV28 to TRBJ2-3; no clear D gene. The germline gives CDR1 MDHEN, CDR2 SYDVKM. The CDR3 length is 17 residues. Trimming left V 4 bases short and J 0 bases short, with 17 bases between. CDR3 residues: CASSSPRLQPSTDTQYF. The CDR3 DNA is TGTGCCAGCAGTTCCCCTCGACTGCAACCTAGCACAGATACGCAGTATTTT.

This chain uses TRBV5-1 with TRBJ2-1; the D is unclear. The germline V and J ends were trimmed by 0 bases and 6 bases, with 16 bases remaining between them. The CDR3 loop spans 16 amino acids. Germline CDR1 and CDR2: SGHRS and YFSETQ. The CDR3 here is CASSLEGWVNPNEQFF. CDR3 sequence (DNA): TGCGCCAGCAGCTTGGAGGGTTGGGTCAATCCCAATGAGCAGTTCTTC.

This clone was observed a handful of times. The chain recombines TRBV10-3 with TRBJ2-3, with a tentative D call TRBD1 (5 bases). Germline lookup yields CDR1 ENHRY and CDR2 SYGVKD. The CDR3 has 16 amino acids. Trimming removed 7 bases from V and 2 bases from J, with 19 bases in between. This chain's CDR3 is CAINPDRGPHTDTQYF. In nucleotides, the CDR3 is TGTGCCATCAACCCGGATAGGGGTCCACACACAGATACGCAGTATTTT.

This clone was observed a handful of times. The rearrangement uses TRBV7-9 and TRBJ2-4; D gene unclear. The CDR3 is 12 residues long. V lost 1 base and J 7 bases, leaving 5 bases between the germline ends. CDR1 SEHNR and CDR2 FQNEAQ come from the germline V gene (reference sequence). The CDR3, as DNA: TGTGCCAGCAGCTTAGTTGAGAACATTCAGTACTTC. This gives the protein CASSLVENIQYF.

The J gene is TRBJ2-2, the V gene TRBV5-6, with D perhaps TRBD2 (5 bases). The V gene lost 1 base and the J gene lost 5 bases, with 9 bases spanning the gap. CDR1 SGHDT and CDR2 YYEEEE come from the germline V gene. The CDR3 extends over 14 amino acids. The CDR3 loop reads CASSLTRGTGELFF. The DNA for the CDR3 is TGTGCCAGCAGCTTGACACGAGGGACCGGGGAGCTGTTTTTT.

This chain connects TRBV29-1 to TRBJ2-3, with 10 bases aligning to TRBD2. Germline CDR1 and CDR2: SQVTM and ANQGSEA. This CDR3 is built from 17 residues. The V segment lost 7 bases and the J segment 5 bases; nucleotides outside the gene matches: 18. The CDR3 DNA is TGCAGCGCCGAGGTATCTCCTCAGCGGGGGGGCCGAGATACGCAGTATTTT. Translated, it gives CSAEVSPQRGGRDTQYF.

The chain employs TRBV23-1 and TRBJ1-5, with 8 bases fitting TRBD1. TRBV23-1 falls under the ORF class, with uncertain function. This CDR3 comprises 17 residues. Trimming cost V 2 bases and J 0 bases; bases outside gene matches: 6. The CDR3 loop is CASSQPTGVDSNQPQHF. The CDR3 region has the DNA TGCGCCAGCAGTCAACCGACAGGGGTCGATAGCAATCAGCCCCAGCATTTT.

This clone appeared a few times. The chain is built from TRBV7-9 and TRBJ1-1, with 7 bases aligning to TRBD1. From germline, CDR1 is SEHNR and CDR2 FQNEAQ (reference sequence). The length of the CDR3 is 16 residues. The ends lost 5 bases at V and 0 bases at J; junction bases unmatched: 9. The CDR3 sequence: CASSPKGAVMNTEAFF. CDR3 nucleotides: TGTGCCAGCAGCCCTAAGGGGGCGGTTATGAACACTGAAGCTTTCTTT.

The rearrangement links TRBV27 to TRBJ1-6; TRBD1 agrees at 9 bases. The germline V gene encodes CDR1 MNHEY and CDR2 SMNVEV (reference sequence). CDR3 length: 17 amino acids. The J segment lost 6 bases and the V segment lost 6 bases, leaving 12 bases of the junction unmatched. The chain's CDR3 is CASRWTGVGTANSPLHF. CDR3 coding DNA: TGTGCCAGCAGGTGGACAGGGGTCGGGACCGCTAATTCACCCCTCCACTTT.

The rearrangement links TRBV29-1 to TRBJ1-1, with D unclear. Trimming removed 7 bases from V and 8 bases from J, with 14 bases in between. In germline, CDR1 is SQVTM, CDR2 ANQGSEA. This CDR3 contains 11 residues. The CDR3 loop is CSASPSTEAFF. The CDR3 DNA follows: TGCAGCGCATCCCCTTCGACGGAAGCTTTCTTT.

The chain recombines TRBV30 with TRBJ2-4; 10 bases are shared with TRBD1. The ends lost 5 bases at V and 9 bases at J; junction bases unmatched: 10. The V gene's germline CDR1 is GTSNPN and CDR2 SVGIG (reference sequence). This CDR3 comprises 14 residues. The CDR3 DNA sequence: TGTGCCTGGGATTCGGGACAGGGGCGAGGCATTCAGTACTTC. Amino acids: CAWDSGQGRGIQYF.

The chain has TRBV29-1 and TRBJ1-2; 10 bases map to TRBD1. The CDR3 is 12 residues long. After removal of 6 bases from V and 7 bases from J, the junction contained 5 bases not matched to a gene. Germline CDR1 is SQVTM and CDR2 is ANQGSEA. The CDR3 DNA reads TGCAGCGTCGGCGACAGGGGGCCTGGCTACACCTTC. Protein sequence: CSVGDRGPGYTF. Based on the CDR3 plus reference TRBV29-1 and TRBJ1-2, the full variable domain is SAVISQKPSRDICQRGTSLTIQCQVDSQVTMMFWYRQQPGQSLTLIATANQGSEATYESGFVIDKFPISRPNLTFSTLTVSNMSPEDSSIYLCSVGDRGPGYTFGSGTRLTVV.

This chain joins TRBV14 and TRBJ2-5, with 13 bases identical to TRBD2. CDR1 SGHDN and CDR2 FVKESK come from the germline V gene. The CDR3 consists of 15 residues. The J segment lost 4 bases and the V segment lost 6 bases, leaving 5 bases of the junction unmatched. CDR3 nucleotides: TGTGCCAGCAGTCCGACTAGCGGGGGGCGAGAGACCCAGTACTTC. Translated: CASSPTSGGRETQYF.

The chain is built from TRBV29-1 and TRBJ1-2; D not resolved. This CDR3 spans 12 amino acids. Between the trimmed V and J ends, which lost 4 bases and 8 bases, there was a span of 14 bases. Germline loops: CDR1 SQVTM, CDR2 ANQGSEA. The CDR3 DNA is TGCAGCGTTGTCGCGCATATAGTGGGCTACACCTTC. This gives the protein CSVVAHIVGYTF.